This passage covers 20 T cell receptor beta chains from one sample sequenced in a study of response to subunit inactivated influenza vaccine. TCRdb redid the calling of the RT-PCR reads with MiXCR, one entry per CDR3 protein. The profile covers hundreds of thousands of distinct CDR3 sequences, with 15% to 19% appearing a single time and 9.5% to 13% taken by the ten largest. Source: PBMCs from blood, taken roughly 12 days after vaccination. The receptors shown here come from a man in his forties or fifties who received an inactivated influenza vaccine.

The chain couples TRBV2 to TRBJ2-6; perhaps TRBD1 as D (6 bases). Germline lookup yields CDR1 SNHLY and CDR2 FYNNEI. Trimming shortened V by 4 bases and J by 3 bases, and 19 bases separated the two germline ends. This CDR3 is built from 18 residues. The CDR3 region is CASSGYRVQVDGANVLTF. CDR3 nucleotide sequence: TGTGCCAGCAGTGGCTACAGGGTACAGGTGGATGGGGCCAACGTCCTGACTTTC. The entire variable domain, with the rest obtained from reference TRBV2 and TRBJ2-6, is as follows: EPEVTQTPSHQVTQMGQEVILRCVPISNHLYFYWYRQILGQKVEFLVSFYNNEISEKSEIFDDQFSVERPDGSNFTLKIRSTKLEDSAMYFCASSGYRVQVDGANVLTFGAGSRLTVL.

The rearrangement uses TRBV12-3 or TRBV12-4 and TRBJ2-7; TRBD1 matches at 7 bases. This CDR3 is 16 amino acids long. The trim removed 1 base at V and 4 bases at J, leaving 10 bases unmatched. The CDR3 region has the DNA TGTGCCAGCAGTTTAGGGGAGACAGGGCCTTGGTACGAGCAGTACTTC. Protein product: CASSLGETGPWYEQYF.

This clonotype was counted between two and nine times. The V call is TRBV6-1, the J call TRBJ2-7; D is unresolved. The CDR3 runs to 12 residues. Trimming shortened V by 6 bases and J by 7 bases, and 13 bases separated the two germline ends. In germline, CDR1 is MNHNS, CDR2 SASEGT. This chain's CDR3 is CASRALLGEQYF. Written as DNA, the CDR3 is TGTGCCAGCAGAGCCTTGCTGGGAGAGCAGTACTTC.

This clonotype was counted a few times. The genes are TRBV5-1 and TRBJ2-7; TRBD1 is a possible D gene (6 bases). Deletions cut 6 bases from V and 3 bases from J, with 16 bases between. CDR3 length equals 14 residues. Germline lookup yields CDR1 SGHRS and CDR2 YFSETQ. The CDR3 here is CASTLDRPGYEQYF. DNA of the CDR3: TGCGCCAGCACACTAGACAGGCCCGGCTACGAGCAGTACTTC.

This clonotype was seen a handful of times. The chain employs TRBV9 and TRBJ1-3, with D perhaps TRBD1 (5 bases). CDR1 and CDR2 from the germline V gene are SGDLS and YYNGEE. Trimming shortened V by 2 bases and J by 4 bases, and 10 bases separated the two germline ends. The CDR3 runs to 14 residues. The chain's CDR3 is CASSVARDGNTIYF. CDR3 sequence (DNA): TGTGCCAGCAGCGTCGCCAGGGACGGAAACACCATATATTTT.

This clonotype was detected a few times. The chain joins TRBV15 to TRBJ2-5, with no clear D. The V gene's germline CDR1 is LNHNV and CDR2 YYDKDF (reference sequence). The V and J ends lost 0 bases and 1 base respectively, with 6 bases between them. The CDR3 is 14 amino acids. CDR3 sequence: CATSRDRAQETQYF. The CDR3 DNA reads TGTGCCACCAGCAGAGACAGAGCCCAAGAGACCCAGTACTTC.

Regarding this clonotype: Sequence at one end of the junction differs from germline and may be a read error. This chain connects TRBV5-5 to TRBJ1-6, with TRBD1 matching 7 bases. Germline assignment: CDR1 SGHKS and CDR2 YYEKEE (reference sequence). The CDR3 totals 17 residues. CDR3 coding DNA: TGTGCCAACAGCTTGTCGCCAGGGGGTGGCGGCGATTCACCCCTCCACTTT. As protein: CANSLSPGGGGDSPLHF.

This clonotype came up a few times. The chain uses TRBV7-3 and TRBJ2-1; possibly TRBD2 for D (6 bases). CDR1 SGHTA and CDR2 FQGTGA come from the germline V gene. CDR3 size: 13 residues. Trimming took 0 bases from V and 8 from J, leaving 8 bases between them. The CDR3 nucleotides are TGTGCCAGCAGCTTAACCCAGCGGGATGAGCAGTTCTTC. Translated, it gives CASSLTQRDEQFF.

This clonotype was recorded a few times. The chain is built from TRBV4-1 and TRBJ2-7, with D perhaps assigned TRBD1 or TRBD2 (5 bases each). This CDR3 spans 14 amino acids. The germline CDR1 and CDR2 sequences are MGHRA and YSYEKL. V was shortened by 4 bases and J by 4 bases, with 14 bases between the two germline ends. Here the CDR3 reads CASSRSVGEYEQYF. CDR3 bases: TGCGCCAGCAGCCGAAGTGTGGGGGAATACGAGCAGTACTTC.

Comment on this clonotype: It may be a read error: a sequence one base away is much more abundant. The chain recombines TRBV4-1 with TRBJ2-3; D may correspond to TRBD1 or TRBD2 (6 bases each). Germline lookup yields CDR1 MGHRA and CDR2 YSYEKL. The CDR3 runs to 15 residues. The CDR3 coding sequence is TGCGCCAGCAGCCACATTGGGGGGCGGACAGATACGCAGTCTTTT. Translated, it gives CASSHIGGRTDTQSF.

V usage is TRBV7-2 and J usage is TRBJ2-5; D uncertain. This CDR3 is built from 12 residues. From germline, CDR1 is SGHTA and CDR2 FQGNSA. V lost 5 bases and J 6 bases, leaving 10 bases between the germline ends. The CDR3 loop is CASSRGQKTQYF. In DNA, the CDR3 is TGTGCCAGCAGCCGCGGCCAGAAGACCCAGTACTTC.

This clonotype has ten or more counts. The chain carries TRBV11-2 and TRBJ2-6, with TRBD1 identical over 7 bases. CDR1 and CDR2 (germline): SGHAT, FQNNGV. The trim removed 5 bases at V and 7 bases at J, leaving 8 bases unmatched. The CDR3 spans 15 residues. CDR3 in amino acids: CASSEGTDGANVLTF. CDR3 coding DNA: TGTGCCAGCAGCGAGGGGACAGATGGAGCCAACGTCCTGACTTTC. The full variable domain, with the rest looked up from reference TRBV11-2 and TRBJ2-6, is EAGVAQSPRYKIIEKRQSVAFWCNPISGHATLYWYQQILGQGPKLLIQFQNNGVVDDSQLPKDRFSAERLKGVDSTLKIQPAKLEDSAVYLCASSEGTDGANVLTFGAGSRLTVL.

This clonotype was observed a few times. This chain connects TRBV10-3 to TRBJ2-1, with D possibly being TRBD1 or TRBD2 (5 bases each). Germline assignment: CDR1 ENHRY and CDR2 SYGVKD. The CDR3 totals 14 residues. CDR3 region: CACGGSGYYNEQFF. The CDR3 coding sequence is TGTGCATGTGGGGGAAGCGGATACTACAATGAGCAGTTCTTC.

This clonotype was counted only a few times. This chain uses TRBV7-2 with TRBJ2-2, with 7 positions matching TRBD2. V lost 6 bases, J lost 0 bases, and 4 bases stayed unmatched. Per the germline V gene, CDR1 is SGHTA and CDR2 is FQGNSA. The CDR3 runs 15 residues. The chain's CDR3 is CASRLLASNTGELFF. CDR3 bases: TGTGCCAGCAGGCTACTAGCGTCGAACACCGGGGAGCTGTTTTTT.

CDR3 sequence (DNA): TGCGCCAGCAGCTTGCTAGATATCACCGCCGAGCAGTACTTC. It yields the protein CASSLLDITAEQYF. V usage is TRBV5-1 and J usage is TRBJ2-7; the D is unclear. Germline values: CDR1 SGHRS, CDR2 YFSETQ. This CDR3 has 14 amino acids. The V end was cut by 1 base, the J end by 6 bases, with 14 bases between. Drawing the rest from reference TRBV5-1 and TRBJ2-7, the complete variable domain is KAGVTQTPRYLIKTRGQQVTLSCSPISGHRSVSWYQQTPGQGLQFLFEYFSETQRNKGNFPGRFSGRQFSNSRSEMNVSTLELGDSALYLCASSLLDITAEQYFGPGTRLTVT.

Only a few counts were recorded for this clonotype. The CDR3 reads CASSLALDTEAFF. CDR3 nucleotide sequence: TGTGCCAGCAGCTTAGCGCTCGACACTGAAGCTTTCTTT. The chain couples TRBV7-9 to TRBJ1-1, with D uncertain. The V gene's germline CDR1 is SEHNR and CDR2 FQNEAQ (reference sequence). V lost 0 bases and J 3 bases, leaving 5 bases between the germline ends. This CDR3 comprises 13 residues.

Remarks on this clonotype: Being one base from a much bigger clone, this may be a read error. The chain carries TRBV29-1 and TRBJ2-5, with 8 bases aligning to TRBD1. CDR3 length: 13 residues. Trimming at V came to 3 bases and at J to 4 bases, leaving 4 bases not matched to a gene. Germline V gene data show CDR1 as SQVTM and CDR2 as ANQGSEA. The CDR3: CSVDRGRGETQYF. CDR3 nucleotides: TGCAGCGTTGACAGGGGGCGAGGAGAGACCCAGTACTTC.

This clonotype was found many times. This chain connects TRBV28 to TRBJ2-1; D call uncertain. V lost 8 bases, J lost 4 bases, and 9 bases lay in between. CDR1 and CDR2 (germline): MDHEN, SYDVKM. The CDR3 totals 12 residues. DNA of the CDR3: TGTGCCAGCGGTGGAAGTTACAATGAGCAGTTCTTC. Its protein is CASGGSYNEQFF.

This chain uses TRBV19 with TRBJ1-5, with no clear D. The CDR3 consists of 12 residues. Germline CDR1 LNHDA, CDR2 SQIVND (reference sequence). V lost 2 bases to trimming and J lost 5 bases, with 4 bases between them. The CDR3 loop is CASSIRDQPQHF. For the CDR3, the DNA is TGTGCCAGTAGTATACGGGATCAGCCCCAGCATTTT.

This clonotype was found a few times. This rearrangement joins TRBV2 to TRBJ2-5; 8 bases map to TRBD2. The V and J ends lost 8 bases and 3 bases, in that order; junction bases with no gene match: 8. Per the germline V gene, CDR1 is SNHLY and CDR2 is FYNNEI. The CDR3 sequence is 14 residues long. CDR3 coding DNA: TGTGCCAGCGGCGGGGGGACTGTTAAAGAGACCCAGTACTTC. It is translated as CASGGGTVKETQYF.